These 9 T cell receptor beta chains were sequenced from one sample in a study of OX40 agonist ivuxolimab in advanced cancers. Receptor amplification or capture employed the immunoSEQ multiplex PCR assay. TCRdb's version of the immuneACCESS table is confined to in-frame rearrangements and falls short of the full clone set. An unresolved V gene accounts for under half of the shortfall where checked; the remainder is of unknown origin. The sample table shows about 69,000 clones, and approximately 80% are seen once. The ten largest clones capture around 2.3% of the sample. Sequencing used CD4+ or CD8+ T cells sorted from blood, obtained in a trial of the OX40 agonist ivuxolimab. All receptors derive from an adult with an advanced solid tumor such as melanoma, head and neck, liver or kidney cancer.

The chain uses TRBV9 and TRBJ2-1; D is undetermined. Trimming cost V 1 base and J 6 bases, with 11 bases left between them. The CDR3 is 14 residues long. Germline V gene lookup returns CDR1 SGDLS and CDR2 YYNGEE. CDR3 in DNA: TGTGCCAGCAGCGTAACCGCCGGAGCCAATGAGCAGTTCTTC. As protein: CASSVTAGANEQFF.

CDR3 nucleotide sequence: TGTGCCAGCAGTGCGGGGGACAGGGCTGGGGAAAAACTGTTTTTT. Encoded protein: CASSAGDRAGEKLFF. V is TRBV25-1 and J is TRBJ1-4, with 9 nucleotides matching TRBD1. Germline V gene data show CDR1 as MGHDK and CDR2 as SYGVNS. The V segment lost 4 bases and the J segment 8 bases; nucleotides outside the gene matches: 8. The CDR3 covers 15 residues.

The chain employs TRBV13 and TRBJ2-7; TRBD2 aligns across 8 bases. The germline gives CDR1 PRHDT, CDR2 FYEKMQ (reference sequence). The CDR3 totals 14 residues. The J segment lost 3 bases and the V segment lost 5 bases, leaving 6 bases of the junction unmatched. In DNA form, the CDR3 reads TGTGCCAGCAGCCGCCGGGGGGGACGCTACGAGCAGTACTTC. Translation gives CASSRRGGRYEQYF.

The CDR3 is CASSQDRAETPGNEQFF. CDR3 coding DNA: TGTGCCAGCAGCCAAGATCGCGCCGAGACGCCGGGGAATGAGCAGTTCTTC. The J gene is TRBJ2-1, the V gene TRBV4-2; a weak D match, TRBD2 (5 bases). The germline V gene encodes CDR1 LGHNA and CDR2 YNFKEQ. This CDR3 has 17 residues. Trimming removed 0 bases at V and 7 bases at J, with 19 bases between.

Of note for this clone: The sample contains more than one DNA sequence encoding this CDR3. V and J are TRBV6-5 and TRBJ1-4; 7 bases are shared with TRBD1. The CDR3 is 15 residues long. Trimming removed 2 bases from V and 5 bases from J; junction bases left unmatched: 5. Germline assignment: CDR1 MNHEY and CDR2 SVGAGI. CDR3 sequence reads: CASSYTTGPNEKLFF. CDR3 in DNA: TGTGCCAGCAGTTACACGACAGGGCCCAATGAAAAACTGTTTTTT.

The J gene is TRBJ1-2, the V gene TRBV7-2; D gene unclear. Germline CDR1 SGHTA, CDR2 FQGNSA. Trimming removed 0 bases from V and 2 bases from J, with 10 bases in between. The CDR3 totals 15 residues. The CDR3 loop reads CASSLAGGRNYGYTF. CDR3 in DNA: TGTGCCAGCAGCTTAGCGGGCGGCAGGAACTATGGCTACACCTTC. The whole variable domain, filled in from reference TRBV7-2 and TRBJ1-2, reads GAGVSQSPSNKVTEKGKDVELRCDPISGHTALYWYRQSLGQGLEFLIYFQGNSAPDKSGLPSDRFSAERTGGSVSTLTIQRTQQEDSAVYLCASSLAGGRNYGYTFGSGTRLTVV.

DNA of the CDR3: TGTGCCAGCAGCTTAAGACAGGGGGAAGGCTACACCTTC. Amino acid sequence: CASSLRQGEGYTF. The chain recombines TRBV7-9 with TRBJ1-2, with 9 bases aligning to TRBD1. The V gene end was trimmed by 2 bases and the J gene end by 8 bases; junction bases not matched to a gene: 3. Germline-derived CDR1 and CDR2 are SEHNR and FQNEAQ (reference sequence). The CDR3 length is 13 residues. Filled out from reference TRBV7-9 and TRBJ1-2, the complete variable domain reads DTGVSQNPRHKITKRGQNVTFRCDPISEHNRLYWYRQTLGQGPEFLTYFQNEAQLEKSRLLSDRFSAERPKGSFSTLEIQRTEQGDSAMYLCASSLRQGEGYTFGSGTRLTVV.

The rearrangement uses TRBV7-3 and TRBJ1-1, with TRBD1 as a possible D gene (5 bases). The CDR3 is made up of 15 amino acids. Germline V gene data show CDR1 as SGHTA and CDR2 as FQGTGA. V dropped 1 base and J dropped 4 bases, with 13 bases sitting between them. Here the CDR3 DNA reads TGTGCCAGCAGCTTAAGAGCAGGGAGGAGCACTGAAGCTTTCTTT. This sequence encodes CASSLRAGRSTEAFF.

The sample holds one count of this clone. The rearrangement uses TRBV5-1 and TRBJ2-1; 12 nucleotides line up with TRBD2. Trimming cost V 4 bases and J 5 bases; bases outside gene matches: 10. Germline values: CDR1 SGHRS, CDR2 YFSETQ. The CDR3 sequence is 17 residues long. This CDR3 is CASSPVSGLAGNNEQFF. DNA for the CDR3: TGCGCCAGCAGCCCGGTATCGGGACTAGCGGGCAACAATGAGCAGTTCTTC.